This T cell receptor (beta chain) is drawn from a study of T cell changes during pregnancy in multiple sclerosis. Trimming cost V 3 bases and J 2 bases; bases outside gene matches: 3. This CDR3 contains 15 residues. The germline CDR1 and CDR2 sequences are SEHNR and FQNEAQ (reference sequence). The protocol was immunoSEQ multiplex PCR, while the TCRdb copy is restricted to in-frame clones and leaves out a portion. The table has tens of thousands of clones, 85% to 95% seen once. This receptor was obtained from a female donor with multiple sclerosis, enrolled in a pregnancy study. The V call is TRBV7-9, the J call TRBJ1-2; TRBD1 agrees at 10 bases. The sample consisted of peripheral blood, taken in the first trimester of pregnancy. The chain's CDR3 is CASSFRTGGNYGYTF. The CDR3 DNA reads TGTGCCAGCAGCTTCAGGACAGGGGGAAACTATGGCTACACCTTC.